Sequencing of this T cell receptor beta chain was carried out in a study of siplizumab effects on memory and regulatory T cells. Study observations and caveats: Neither a naive nor a memory phenotype was assignable to roughly 75-96% of proliferating CD4+ or CD8+ clones. Naive T cells were seen as more diverse than memory cells and as major alloresponse contributors. Mean Treg-derived proportions of mappable alloreactive CD4+ clones were less than 75% for siplizumab and around 29% for controls.

Germline V CDR1 and CDR2: SQVTM, ANQGSEA. Trimming cost V 4 bases and J 1 base, with 4 bases left between them. The CDR3 loop spans 11 amino acids. Concerning this clone: As yet, its antigen is unknown.

Libraries were prepared by immunoSEQ multiplex PCR; TCRdb keeps only in-frame clonotypes and omits some of them. The sample has about 110,000 clones; more than 90% are singletons. This TCR was recovered from a human donor in good health. Input material: CD4+ T cells sorted from blood. The rearrangement joins TRBV29-1 to TRBJ1-1; D gene ambiguous. The DNA for the CDR3 is TGCAGCGTTGCTCGGAACACTGAAGCTTTCTTT. Its protein is CSVARNTEAFF.